This TCR beta chain was captured in a study of blood T cell repertoires in COVID-19. The overall study: Some COVID-19 samples were acute and others convalescent; all came from the United States, Italy and Spain. The cDNA or gDNA used as material had been derived from T cells, B-cell-depleted T cells, or PBMCs.

The CDR3 runs to 13 residues. Trimming took 0 bases from V and 7 from J, leaving 4 bases between them. CDR1 and CDR2 (germline): WNHNN, SYGVQD (reference sequence). In the authors' methods: Estimation of nucleated cell counts relied on the amplification of reference gene primers. Assay: immunoSEQ multiplex PCR; the TCRdb copy retains only in-frame clones and omits some. The V and J calls and clone size come from that table; D and trimming were worked out from the DNA. The sample shows roughly 160,000 clones, roughly 87% of them seen only once. This clone was detected only a few times. V gene TRBV10-1 combines with J gene TRBJ1-6; D remains ambiguous. This receptor was taken from a woman aged 55 to 70 who had recovered from COVID-19. Sequences were obtained from peripheral blood. This CDR3 is CASSESLNSPLHF. The CDR3, as DNA: TGCGCCAGCAGTGAGTCGTTAAATTCACCCCTCCACTTT.